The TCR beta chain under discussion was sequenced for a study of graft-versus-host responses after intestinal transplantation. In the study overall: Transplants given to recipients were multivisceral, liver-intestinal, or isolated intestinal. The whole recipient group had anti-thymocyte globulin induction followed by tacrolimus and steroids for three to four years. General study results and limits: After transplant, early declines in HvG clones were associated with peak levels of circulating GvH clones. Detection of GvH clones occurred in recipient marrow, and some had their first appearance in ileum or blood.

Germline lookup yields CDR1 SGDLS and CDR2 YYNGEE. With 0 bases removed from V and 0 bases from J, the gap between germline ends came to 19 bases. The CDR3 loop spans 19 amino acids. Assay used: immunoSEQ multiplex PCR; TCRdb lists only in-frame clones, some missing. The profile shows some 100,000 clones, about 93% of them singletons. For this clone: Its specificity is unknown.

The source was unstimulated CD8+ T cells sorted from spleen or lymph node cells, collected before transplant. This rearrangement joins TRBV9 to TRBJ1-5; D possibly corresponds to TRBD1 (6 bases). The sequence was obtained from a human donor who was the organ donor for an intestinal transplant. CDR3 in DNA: TGTGCCAGCAGCGTAGCCCGGGACACACACTTTGTTAGCAATCAGCCCCAGCATTTT. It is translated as CASSVARDTHFVSNQPQHF.